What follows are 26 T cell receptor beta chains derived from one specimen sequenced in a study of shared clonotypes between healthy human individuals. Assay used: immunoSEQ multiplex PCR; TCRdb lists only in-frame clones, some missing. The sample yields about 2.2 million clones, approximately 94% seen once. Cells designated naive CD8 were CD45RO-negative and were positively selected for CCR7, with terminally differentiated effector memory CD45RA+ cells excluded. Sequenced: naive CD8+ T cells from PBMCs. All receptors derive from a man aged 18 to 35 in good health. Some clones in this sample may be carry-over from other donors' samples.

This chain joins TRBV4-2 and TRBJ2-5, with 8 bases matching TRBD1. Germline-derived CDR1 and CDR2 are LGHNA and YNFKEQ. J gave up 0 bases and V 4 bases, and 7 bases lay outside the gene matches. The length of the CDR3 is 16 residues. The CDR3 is CASSPRTGPHQETQYF. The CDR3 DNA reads TGTGCCAGCAGCCCAAGGACAGGGCCGCACCAAGAGACCCAGTACTTC.

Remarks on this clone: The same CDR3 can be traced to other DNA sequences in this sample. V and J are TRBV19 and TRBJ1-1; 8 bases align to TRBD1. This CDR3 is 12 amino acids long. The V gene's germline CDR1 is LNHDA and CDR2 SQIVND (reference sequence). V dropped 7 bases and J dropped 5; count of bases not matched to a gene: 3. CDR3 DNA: TGTGCCAGTAAGCAGGGGGCTACTGAAGCTTTCTTT. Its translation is CASKQGATEAFF.

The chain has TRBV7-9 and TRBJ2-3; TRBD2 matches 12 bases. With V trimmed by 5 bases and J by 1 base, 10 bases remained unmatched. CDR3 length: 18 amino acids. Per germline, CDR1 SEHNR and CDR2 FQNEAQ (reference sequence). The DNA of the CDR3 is TGTGCCAGCAGCCCGGGACTAGCGGGCAAAAGAGGCACAGATACGCAGTATTTT. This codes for CASSPGLAGKRGTDTQYF.

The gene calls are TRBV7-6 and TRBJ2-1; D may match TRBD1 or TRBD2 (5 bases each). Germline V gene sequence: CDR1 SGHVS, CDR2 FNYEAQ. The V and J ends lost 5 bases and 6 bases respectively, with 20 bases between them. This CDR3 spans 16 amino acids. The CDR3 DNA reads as TGTGCCAGCAGCCCTTTCGTTAAGGGACGTGCCAATGAGCAGTTCTTC. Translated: CASSPFVKGRANEQFF.

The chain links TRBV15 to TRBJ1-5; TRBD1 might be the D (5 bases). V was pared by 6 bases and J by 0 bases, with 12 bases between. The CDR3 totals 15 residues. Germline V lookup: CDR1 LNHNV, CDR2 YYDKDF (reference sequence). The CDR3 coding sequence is TGTGCCACCAGTTACGACAGAAATAGCAATCAGCCCCAGCATTTT. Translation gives CATSYDRNSNQPQHF.

The CDR3 DNA follows: TGTGCCAGCAGCTTAGATTGGGACAGACCCTACGAGCAGTACTTC. Protein: CASSLDWDRPYEQYF. This chain connects TRBV7-9 to TRBJ2-7; 7 bases agree with TRBD1. CDR1 and CDR2 from the germline V gene are SEHNR and FQNEAQ (reference sequence). There are 15 residues in the CDR3. V lost 1 base, J lost 2 bases, and 5 bases stayed unmatched. The complete variable domain, with remaining parts taken from reference TRBV7-9 and TRBJ2-7, reads DTGVSQNPRHKITKRGQNVTFRCDPISEHNRLYWYRQTLGQGPEFLTYFQNEAQLEKSRLLSDRFSAERPKGSFSTLEIQRTEQGDSAMYLCASSLDWDRPYEQYFGPGTRLTVT.

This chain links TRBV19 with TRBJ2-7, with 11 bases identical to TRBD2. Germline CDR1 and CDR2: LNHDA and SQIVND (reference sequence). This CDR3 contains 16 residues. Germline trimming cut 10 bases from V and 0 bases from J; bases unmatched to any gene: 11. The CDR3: CATQGWTSGLSYEQYF. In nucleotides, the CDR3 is TGTGCCACTCAGGGTTGGACTAGCGGGCTCTCCTACGAGCAGTACTTC.

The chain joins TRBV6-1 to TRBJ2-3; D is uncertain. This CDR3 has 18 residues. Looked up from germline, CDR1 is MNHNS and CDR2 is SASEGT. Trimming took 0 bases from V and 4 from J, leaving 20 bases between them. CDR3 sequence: CASSEAGVRRIPPDTQYF. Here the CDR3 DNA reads TGTGCCAGCAGTGAAGCAGGCGTCAGAAGAATCCCCCCAGATACGCAGTATTTT.

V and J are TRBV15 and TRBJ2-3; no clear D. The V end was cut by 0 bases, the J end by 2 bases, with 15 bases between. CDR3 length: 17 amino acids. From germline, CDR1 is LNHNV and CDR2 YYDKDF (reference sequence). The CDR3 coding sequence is TGTGCCACCAGCAGAGATAGTGGAGACCGGACCACAGATACGCAGTATTTT. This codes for CATSRDSGDRTTDTQYF.

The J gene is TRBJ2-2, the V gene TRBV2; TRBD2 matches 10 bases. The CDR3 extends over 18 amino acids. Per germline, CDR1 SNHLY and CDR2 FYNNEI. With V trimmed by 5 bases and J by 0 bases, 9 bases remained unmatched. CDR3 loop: CASSHPGLATTNTGELFF. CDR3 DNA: TGTGCCAGCAGTCACCCGGGACTAGCGACTACGAACACCGGGGAGCTGTTTTTT.

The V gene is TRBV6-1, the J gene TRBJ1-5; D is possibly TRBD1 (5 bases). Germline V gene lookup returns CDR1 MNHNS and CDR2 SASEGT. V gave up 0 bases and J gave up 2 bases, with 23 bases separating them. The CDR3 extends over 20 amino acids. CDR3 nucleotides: TGTGCCAGCAGTGAAGCCGGGGTGGACGGCTGGCAGGGACGCAATCAGCCCCAGCATTTT. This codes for CASSEAGVDGWQGRNQPQHF.

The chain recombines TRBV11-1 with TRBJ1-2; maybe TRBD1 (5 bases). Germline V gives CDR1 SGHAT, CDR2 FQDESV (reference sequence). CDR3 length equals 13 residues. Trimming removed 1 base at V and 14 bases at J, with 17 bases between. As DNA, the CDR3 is TGTGCCAGCAGCTTAGGAGGGGAGGCAGTAGAAACCTTC. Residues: CASSLGGEAVETF.

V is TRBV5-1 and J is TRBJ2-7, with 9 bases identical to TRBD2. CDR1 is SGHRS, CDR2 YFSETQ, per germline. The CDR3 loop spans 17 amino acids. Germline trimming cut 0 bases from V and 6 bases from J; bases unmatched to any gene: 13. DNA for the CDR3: TGCGCCAGCAGCTTGGCCTACACACTAGCGGGTTTCTCCGAGCAGTACTTC. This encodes CASSLAYTLAGFSEQYF.

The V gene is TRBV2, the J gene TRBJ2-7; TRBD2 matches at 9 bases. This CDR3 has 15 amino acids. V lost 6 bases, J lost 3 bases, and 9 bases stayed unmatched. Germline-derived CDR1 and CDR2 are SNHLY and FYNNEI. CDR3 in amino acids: CASSNPPSGIYEQYF. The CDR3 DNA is TGTGCCAGCAGCAACCCTCCTAGCGGGATCTACGAGCAGTACTTC.

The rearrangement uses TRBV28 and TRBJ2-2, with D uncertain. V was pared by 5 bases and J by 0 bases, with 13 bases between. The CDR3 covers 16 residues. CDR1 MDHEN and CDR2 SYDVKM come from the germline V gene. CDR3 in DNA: TGTGCCAGCAGTCCCAGGACGTTCGCGAACACCGGGGAGCTGTTTTTT. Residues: CASSPRTFANTGELFF.

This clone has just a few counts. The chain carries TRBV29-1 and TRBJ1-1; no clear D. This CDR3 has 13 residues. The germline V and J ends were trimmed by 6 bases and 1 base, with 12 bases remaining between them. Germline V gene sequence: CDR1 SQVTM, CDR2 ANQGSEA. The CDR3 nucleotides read TGCAGCGTCGAGAGGGCTGGGAACACTGAAGCTTTCTTT. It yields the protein CSVERAGNTEAFF.

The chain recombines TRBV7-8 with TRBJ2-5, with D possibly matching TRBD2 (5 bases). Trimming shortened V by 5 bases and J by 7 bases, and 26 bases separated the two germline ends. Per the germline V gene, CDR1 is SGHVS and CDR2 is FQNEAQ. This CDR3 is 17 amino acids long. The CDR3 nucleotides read TGTGCCAGCAGCGAGAGGTTAGCGAGTACAGCCCGGGGGACCCAGTACTTC. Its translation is CASSERLASTARGTQYF.

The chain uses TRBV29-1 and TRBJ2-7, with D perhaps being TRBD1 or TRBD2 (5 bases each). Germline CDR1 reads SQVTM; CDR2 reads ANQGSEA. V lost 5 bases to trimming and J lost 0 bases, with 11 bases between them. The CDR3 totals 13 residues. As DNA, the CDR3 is TGCAGCGTTAAGGGACCGGGCTCCTACGAGCAGTACTTC. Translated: CSVKGPGSYEQYF.

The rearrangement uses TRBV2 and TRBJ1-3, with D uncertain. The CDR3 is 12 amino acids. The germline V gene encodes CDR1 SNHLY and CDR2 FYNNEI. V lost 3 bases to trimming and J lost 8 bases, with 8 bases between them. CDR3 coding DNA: TGTGCCAGCAGTGATAAGGGCTACACCATATATTTT. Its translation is CASSDKGYTIYF.

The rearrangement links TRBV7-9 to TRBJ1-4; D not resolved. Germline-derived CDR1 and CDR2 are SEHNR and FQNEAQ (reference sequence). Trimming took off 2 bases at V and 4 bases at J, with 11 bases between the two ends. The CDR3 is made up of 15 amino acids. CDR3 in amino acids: CASSLLEPVNEKLFF. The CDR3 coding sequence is TGTGCCAGCAGCTTATTAGAACCTGTTAATGAAAAACTGTTTTTT.

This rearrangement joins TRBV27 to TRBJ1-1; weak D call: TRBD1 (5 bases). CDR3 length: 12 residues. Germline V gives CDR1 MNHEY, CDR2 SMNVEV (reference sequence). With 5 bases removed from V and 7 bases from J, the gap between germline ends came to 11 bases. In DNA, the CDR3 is TGTGCCAGCAGTCCCCCGAGGGGTGAAGCTTTCTTT. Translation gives CASSPPRGEAFF.

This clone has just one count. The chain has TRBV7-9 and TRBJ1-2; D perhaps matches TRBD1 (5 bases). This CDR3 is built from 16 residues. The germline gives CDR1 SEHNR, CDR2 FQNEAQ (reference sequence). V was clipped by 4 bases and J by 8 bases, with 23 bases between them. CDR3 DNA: TGTGCCAGCAGCTCGGGGAAACGGGAAGGGGCATGGGGCTACACCTTC. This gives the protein CASSSGKREGAWGYTF.

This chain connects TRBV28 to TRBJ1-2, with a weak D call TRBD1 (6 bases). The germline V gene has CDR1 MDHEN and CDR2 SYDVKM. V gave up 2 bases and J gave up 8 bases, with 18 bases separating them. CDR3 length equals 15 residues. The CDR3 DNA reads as TGTGCCAGCAGTTTAGGATTACCGGGGCAGGGGGGCTACACCTTC. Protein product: CASSLGLPGQGGYTF.

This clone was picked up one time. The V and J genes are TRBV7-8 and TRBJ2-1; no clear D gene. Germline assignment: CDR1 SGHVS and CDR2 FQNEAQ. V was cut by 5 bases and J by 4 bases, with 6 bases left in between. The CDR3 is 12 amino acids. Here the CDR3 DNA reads TGTGCCAGCAGCATCAGTTACAATGAGCAGTTCTTC. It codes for CASSISYNEQFF.

The CDR3 coding sequence is TGCGCCAGCAGCCCTAGGGGTGAGATGATCTATGGCTACACCTTC. It specifies CASSPRGEMIYGYTF. V and J are TRBV4-3 and TRBJ1-2, with D perhaps matching TRBD1 (5 bases). The CDR3 contains 15 residues. Germline V CDR1 and CDR2: LGHNA, YSLEER. V dropped 4 bases and J dropped 4 bases, with 16 bases sitting between them.

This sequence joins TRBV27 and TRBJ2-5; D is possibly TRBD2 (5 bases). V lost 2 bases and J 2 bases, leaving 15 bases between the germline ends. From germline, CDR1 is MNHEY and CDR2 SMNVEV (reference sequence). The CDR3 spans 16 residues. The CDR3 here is CASSLNQAGLQETQYF. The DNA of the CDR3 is TGTGCCAGCAGTTTAAACCAGGCGGGTTTGCAAGAGACCCAGTACTTC.